The sequence of this T cell receptor beta chain was determined in a study of blood T cell repertoires in COVID-19. Study overall: PBMCs, B-cell-depleted T cells, or T cells were the source of the cDNA or gDNA that made up the material.

Germline CDR1 is SNHLY and CDR2 is FYNNEI. V was pared by 3 bases and J by 2 bases, with 7 bases between. The CDR3 runs 13 residues. Generated by immunoSEQ multiplex PCR, the TCRdb table keeps only in-frame clones and is missing some. The sample holds 130,000 or so clones, roughly 89% seen once. The sequence was collected from a woman between 45 and 65 years old with acute or convalescent COVID-19. The V gene is TRBV2, the J gene TRBJ1-2, with no clear D. Input material: peripheral blood. CDR3 amino acids: CASSDRTNYGYTF. Written as DNA, the CDR3 is TGTGCCAGCAGTGACAGAACCAACTATGGCTACACCTTC.